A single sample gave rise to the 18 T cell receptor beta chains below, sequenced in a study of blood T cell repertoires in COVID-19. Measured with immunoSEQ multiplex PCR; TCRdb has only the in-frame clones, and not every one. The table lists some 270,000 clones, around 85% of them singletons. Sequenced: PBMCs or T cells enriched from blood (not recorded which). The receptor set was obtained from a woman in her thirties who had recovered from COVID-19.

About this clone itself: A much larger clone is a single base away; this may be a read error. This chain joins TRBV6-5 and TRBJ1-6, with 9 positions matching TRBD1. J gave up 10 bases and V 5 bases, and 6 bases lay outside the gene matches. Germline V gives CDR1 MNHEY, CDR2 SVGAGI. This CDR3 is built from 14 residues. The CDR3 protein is CASSPGTGFSPLHF. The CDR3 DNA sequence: TGTGCCAGCAGTCCCGGGACAGGGTTCTCACCCCTCCACTTT.

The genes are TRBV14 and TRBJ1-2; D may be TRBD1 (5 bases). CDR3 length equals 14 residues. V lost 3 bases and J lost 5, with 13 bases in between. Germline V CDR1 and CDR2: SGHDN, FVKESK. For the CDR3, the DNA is TGTGCCAGCAGCCAGGCGGAAGGGGCGTATGGCTACACCTTC. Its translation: CASSQAEGAYGYTF.

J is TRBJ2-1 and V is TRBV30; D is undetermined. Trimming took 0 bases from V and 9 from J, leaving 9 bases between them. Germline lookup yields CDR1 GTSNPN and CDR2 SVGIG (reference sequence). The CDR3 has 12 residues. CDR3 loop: CAWSVYYGEQFF. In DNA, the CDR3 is TGTGCCTGGAGTGTCTACTACGGTGAGCAGTTCTTC.

The CDR3: CASKGQGGTGELFF. The CDR3 nucleotides are TGTGCCAGCAAAGGACAGGGGGGCACCGGGGAGCTGTTTTTT. This rearrangement joins TRBV2 to TRBJ2-2; 10 bases align to TRBD1. This CDR3 is built from 14 residues. V dropped 7 bases and J dropped 4; count of bases not matched to a gene: 3. Germline V lookup: CDR1 SNHLY, CDR2 FYNNEI.

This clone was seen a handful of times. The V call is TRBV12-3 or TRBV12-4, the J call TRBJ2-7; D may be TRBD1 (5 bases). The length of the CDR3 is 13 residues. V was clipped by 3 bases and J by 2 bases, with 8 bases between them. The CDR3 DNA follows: TGTGCCAGCAGTTTTACAGGCGCCTACGAGCAGTACTTC. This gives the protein CASSFTGAYEQYF.

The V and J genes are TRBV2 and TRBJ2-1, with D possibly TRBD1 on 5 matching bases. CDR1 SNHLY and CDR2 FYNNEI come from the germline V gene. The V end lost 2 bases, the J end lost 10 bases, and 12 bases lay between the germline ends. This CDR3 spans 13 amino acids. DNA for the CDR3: TGTGCCAGCAGTGAATCCACGCAGGGCGAGCAGTTCTTC. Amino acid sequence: CASSESTQGEQFF.

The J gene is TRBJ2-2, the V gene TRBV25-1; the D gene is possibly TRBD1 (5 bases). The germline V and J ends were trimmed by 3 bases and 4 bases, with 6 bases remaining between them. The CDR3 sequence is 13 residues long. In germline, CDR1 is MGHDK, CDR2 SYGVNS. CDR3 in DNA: TGTGCCAGCAGTGATCAGGGCACCGGGGAGCTGTTTTTT. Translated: CASSDQGTGELFF.

Here the CDR3 DNA reads TGTGCCAGCAGTTTTGTGTCGAATTCACCCCTCCACTTT. Translation: CASSFVSNSPLHF. The chain is built from TRBV28 and TRBJ1-6; no definite D call. Trimming took 3 bases from V and 7 from J, leaving 7 bases between them. Germline values: CDR1 MDHEN, CDR2 SYDVKM. The CDR3 runs to 13 residues.

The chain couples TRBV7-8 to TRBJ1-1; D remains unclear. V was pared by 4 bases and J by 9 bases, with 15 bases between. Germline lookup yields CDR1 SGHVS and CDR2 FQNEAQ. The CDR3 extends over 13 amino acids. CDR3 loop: CASSSTRNSQAFF. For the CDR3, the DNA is TGTGCCAGCAGCTCGACGCGCAACAGCCAAGCTTTCTTT.

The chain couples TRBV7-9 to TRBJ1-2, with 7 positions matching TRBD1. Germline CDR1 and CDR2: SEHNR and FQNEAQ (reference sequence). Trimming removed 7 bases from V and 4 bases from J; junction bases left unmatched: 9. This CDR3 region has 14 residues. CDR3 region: CASTPQGIFYGYTF. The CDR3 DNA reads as TGTGCCAGCACCCCACAGGGGATCTTCTATGGCTACACCTTC.

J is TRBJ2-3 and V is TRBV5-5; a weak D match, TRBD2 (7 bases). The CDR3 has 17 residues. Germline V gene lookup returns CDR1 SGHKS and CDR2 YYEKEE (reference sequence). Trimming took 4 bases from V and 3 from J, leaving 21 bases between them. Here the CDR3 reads CASSPGRGGGVTDTQYF. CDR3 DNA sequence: TGTGCCAGCAGCCCCGGAAGGGGGGGCGGGGTTACAGATACGCAGTATTTT.

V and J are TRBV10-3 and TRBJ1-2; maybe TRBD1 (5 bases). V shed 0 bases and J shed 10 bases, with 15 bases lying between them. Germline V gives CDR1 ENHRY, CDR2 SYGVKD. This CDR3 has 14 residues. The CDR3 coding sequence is TGTGCCATCAGTGAGTCGATAGGTCAGGGAAACTACACCTTC. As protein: CAISESIGQGNYTF.

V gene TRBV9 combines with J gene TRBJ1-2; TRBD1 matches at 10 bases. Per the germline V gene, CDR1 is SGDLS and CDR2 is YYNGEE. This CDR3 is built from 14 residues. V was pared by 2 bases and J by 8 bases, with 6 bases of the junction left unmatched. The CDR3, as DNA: TGTGCCAGCAGCGTCAGACAGGGGGCTGGAGGCTACACCTTC. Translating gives CASSVRQGAGGYTF.

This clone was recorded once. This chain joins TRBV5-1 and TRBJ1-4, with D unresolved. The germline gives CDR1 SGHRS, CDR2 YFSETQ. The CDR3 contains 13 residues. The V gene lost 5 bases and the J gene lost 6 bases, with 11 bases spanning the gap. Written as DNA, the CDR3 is TGCGCCAGCAGGCCGCCGAGGCATGAAAAACTGTTTTTT. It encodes CASRPPRHEKLFF.

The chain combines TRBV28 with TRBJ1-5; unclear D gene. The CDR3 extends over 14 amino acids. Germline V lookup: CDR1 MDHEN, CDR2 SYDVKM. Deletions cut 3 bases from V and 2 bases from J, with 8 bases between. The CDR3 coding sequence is TGTGCCAGCAGTTTTAATCCCGGCAATCAGCCCCAGCATTTT. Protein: CASSFNPGNQPQHF.

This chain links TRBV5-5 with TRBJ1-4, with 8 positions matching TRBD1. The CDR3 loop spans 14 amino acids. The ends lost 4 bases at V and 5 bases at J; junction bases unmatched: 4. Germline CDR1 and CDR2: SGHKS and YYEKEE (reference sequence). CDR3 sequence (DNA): TGTGCCAGCAGCCTTACAGGGGGGAATGAAAAACTGTTTTTT. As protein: CASSLTGGNEKLFF.

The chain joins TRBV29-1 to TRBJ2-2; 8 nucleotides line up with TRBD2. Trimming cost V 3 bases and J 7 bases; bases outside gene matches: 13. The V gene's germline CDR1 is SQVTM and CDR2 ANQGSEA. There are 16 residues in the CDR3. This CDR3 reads CSVESLERAGGGELFF. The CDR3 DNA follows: TGCAGCGTTGAGTCTCTGGAGCGGGCGGGAGGCGGGGAGCTGTTTTTT.

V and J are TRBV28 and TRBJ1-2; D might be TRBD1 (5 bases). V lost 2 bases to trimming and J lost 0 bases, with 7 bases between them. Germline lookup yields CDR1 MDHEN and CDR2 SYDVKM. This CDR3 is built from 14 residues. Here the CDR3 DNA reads TGTGCCAGCAGTTTAAGGGGTCCTAACTATGGCTACACCTTC. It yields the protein CASSLRGPNYGYTF.